Following are 7 T cell receptor beta chains from one sample sequenced in a study of cytomegalovirus exposure and HLA in healthy donors. Profiling relied on immunoSEQ multiplex PCR, and the TCRdb table lists in-frame clones only, not all of them. The sample includes some 190,000 clones, around 88% of them seen just once. The material sequenced was PBMCs. The receptors stem from a woman aged 18-29 years in good health and CMV-seronegative.

The V call is TRBV5-1, the J call TRBJ2-2, with 8 positions matching TRBD2. CDR3 length: 14 residues. Germline CDR1 is SGHRS and CDR2 is YFSETQ. V gave up 0 bases and J gave up 6 bases; unmatched junction bases: 1. The CDR3 region is CASSLAGGAGELFF. The CDR3 DNA is TGCGCCAGCAGCTTGGCCGGGGGGGCCGGGGAGCTGTTTTTT.

This chain links TRBV7-9 with TRBJ2-7, with a possible D match to TRBD2 (5 bases). Trimming shortened V by 7 bases and J by 3 bases, and 13 bases separated the two germline ends. This CDR3 is 13 amino acids long. Germline CDR1 reads SEHNR; CDR2 reads FQNEAQ (reference sequence). The CDR3 DNA reads as TGTGCCAGCACCCGAGACGGAGGCTACGAGCAGTACTTC. Translating it yields CASTRDGGYEQYF.

V usage is TRBV7-2 and J usage is TRBJ2-3; D call uncertain. Trimming left V 0 bases short and J 1 base short, with 5 bases between. The CDR3 runs 14 residues. CDR1 and CDR2 (germline): SGHTA, FQGNSA. The CDR3 loop reads CASSLAPGTDTQYF. CDR3 in DNA: TGTGCCAGCAGCTTAGCGCCGGGCACAGATACGCAGTATTTT.

The chain has TRBV5-1 and TRBJ2-3; possibly TRBD2 for D (6 bases). Per the germline V gene, CDR1 is SGHRS and CDR2 is YFSETQ. The CDR3 sequence is 15 residues long. V lost 0 bases, J lost 2 bases, and 10 bases lay in between. CDR3 sequence (DNA): TGCGCCAGCAGCTTGGGGGACTTTTTCACAGATACGCAGTATTTT. Amino acid sequence: CASSLGDFFTDTQYF.

This clone was seen once. The chain carries TRBV6-1 and TRBJ1-3; tentatively, D is TRBD1 (5 bases). The CDR3 covers 14 residues. V lost 4 bases to trimming and J lost 2 bases, with 9 bases between them. CDR1 is MNHNS and CDR2 is SASEGT in the germline V gene. Here the CDR3 reads CASSGGGTGNTIYF. CDR3 in DNA: TGTGCCAGCAGTGGGGGGGGAACTGGAAACACCATATATTTT.

This clone was detected many times. This sequence joins TRBV4-1 and TRBJ2-3; the D gene is possibly TRBD2 (6 bases). Trimming left V 4 bases short and J 6 bases short, with 11 bases between. Germline assignment: CDR1 MGHRA and CDR2 YSYEKL. The CDR3 spans 13 residues. This CDR3 is CASSRGSGDTQYF. In nucleotides, the CDR3 is TGCGCCAGCAGCCGAGGGAGCGGGGATACGCAGTATTTT.

The table lists this clone with a few counts. This chain uses TRBV4-1 with TRBJ1-2; TRBD1 is a possible D gene (5 bases). Germline V gene sequence: CDR1 MGHRA, CDR2 YSYEKL. Trimming removed 2 bases from V and 0 bases from J, with 13 bases in between. The CDR3 has 16 amino acids. CDR3 nucleotides: TGCGCCAGCAGCCAATCCCTGTGGGGCACTAACTATGGCTACACCTTC. Amino acid sequence: CASSQSLWGTNYGYTF.